The sequence of this T cell receptor beta chain was determined in a study of blood T cell repertoires in COVID-19 (dated by TCRdb to the early 2020s). With regard to the full study: The collaborator samples originated in the United States, Italy and Spain and spanned the acute and convalescent phases of COVID-19. The prospective study material was composed of cDNA or gDNA derived from T cells, B-cell-depleted T cells, or PBMCs. Deeply sampled blood TCRbeta repertoires from subjects exposed to, actively infected with, or recovered from COVID-19 were included in the dataset. The repertoires were released in a freely available public database meant as a resource for research on the immune response to SARS-CoV-2. The samples were drawn from the first 160 participants of the ongoing ImmuneRACE study and from 950 to 1,500 subjects provided by 6 global collaborators. A de-identified subject ID, COVID-19 status, age in years and sex were almost always included in the sample metadata. Where HLA class I and class II types were available, the types were taken from metadata supplied by the sample provider, not from assay-based typing.

Enrolling through a virtual design, the prospective study's participants ranged in age from about 18 to 89 years and lived across 20 to 30 United States geographic areas. Cohort assignment in the prospective study relied on participant-reported clinical history from a screening survey and a study questionnaire. Each participant in the prospective study had whole blood, serum and a nasopharyngeal or oropharyngeal swab collected by mobile phlebotomists. Additional blood draws and questionnaires over an approximately two-month period could optionally be provided by prospective study participants. Prospective study blood samples were shipped either frozen or at room temperature before DNA extraction. Trimming accounts for 2 bases at V and 4 bases at J, while the number of junction bases matched to no gene is 8. From its cysteine to its phenylalanine, the CDR3 spans 16 amino acids. The entry retains the CDR3 DNA only, 48 bases that are in frame from base 1. The CDR1 and CDR2 encoded by the germline V gene are MRHNA and SNTAGT.

Study-wide findings and limitations: The quantity of clinical and demographic metadata differed by source and by participant and was supplied without curation.

The table lists this clone with a few counts. Its antigen specificity is not known. No base qualities exist here, and no much larger clone lies one base off it. The immunoSEQ Assay, a bias-controlled multiplex PCR, was used to amplify TCRbeta CDR3 regions from genomic DNA. In the paper's pipeline: Within the assay, amplification of reference gene primers was used to estimate how many nucleated cells each sample contained. To quantify the absolute abundance of each unique TCRbeta CDR3 rearrangement, sequence reads were collapsed and filtered. Productive Simpson clonality was computed per sample as the square root of Simpson's diversity index over productive rearrangements. TCRdb re-hosts the immuneACCESS table, in-frame sequences only. Its copies lack some clones; in the studies checked, an unresolved V gene accounts for under half of them, and the cause for the rest is not known. That table supplies the V and J calls and clone size; D and trimming were determined from the DNA. The sample data list approximately 200,000 clones, and around 83% of these were observed just once. Clones ranked in the top ten supply roughly 1.3% of the sample.

The sequenced material came from PBMCs or T cells enriched from blood (not recorded which). The TCR sequence derives from a woman aged 40-49 years with acute COVID-19. This chain is built from TRBV6-4 and TRBJ1-5; 7 bases in the junction line up with TRBD1. The DNA is as follows: TGTGCCAGCAGTGACAGGGGGCGCCCCGGGAATCAGCCCCAGCATTTT. Its product reads: CASSDRGRPGNQPQHF.